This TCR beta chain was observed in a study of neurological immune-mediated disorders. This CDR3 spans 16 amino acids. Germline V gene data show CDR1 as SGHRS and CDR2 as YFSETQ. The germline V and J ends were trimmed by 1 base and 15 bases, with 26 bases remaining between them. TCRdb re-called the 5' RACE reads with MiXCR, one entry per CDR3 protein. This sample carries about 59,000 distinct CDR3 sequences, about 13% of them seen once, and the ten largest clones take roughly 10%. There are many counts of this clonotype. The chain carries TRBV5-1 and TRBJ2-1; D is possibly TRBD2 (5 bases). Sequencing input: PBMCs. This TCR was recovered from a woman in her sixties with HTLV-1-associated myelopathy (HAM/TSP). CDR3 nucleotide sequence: TGCGCCAGCAGCTTGAGTGTTTCGGGAAACCCCATCGGGCTGTTCTTC. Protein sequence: CASSLSVSGNPIGLFF.